This entry is about one T cell receptor (beta chain). Repertoires were generated with immunoSEQ multiplex PCR, while TCRdb's copy carries only in-frame clones and drops some. The table records some 150,000 clones, 94% of them present only once. These data belong to a study of control samples from healthy donors and cancer patients. The CDR3 has 15 amino acids. CDR1 SGDLS and CDR2 YYNGEE come from the germline V gene. V dropped 0 bases and J dropped 1 base, with 10 bases sitting between them. The chain employs TRBV9 and TRBJ1-1; the D is unclear. Material: blood. The receptor comes from a middle-aged man in good health. In nucleotides, the CDR3 is TGTGCCAGCAGCGTAGTGTCCAGCAGGAACACTGAAGCTTTCTTT. Translation: CASSVVSSRNTEAFF.